This T cell receptor beta chain was captured by sequencing in a study of T cell responses to AZD1222 COVID-19 vaccine. This CDR3 spans 12 amino acids. Per germline, CDR1 LGHNA and CDR2 YNFKEQ. TCRdb's table, derived via immunoSEQ multiplex PCR, lists solely in-frame clones and lacks some. The data show tens of thousands of clones, more than 80% seen once. A remark on this clone: A read error may produce the germline difference seen at one junction end.

The chain couples TRBV4-2 to TRBJ2-1, with TRBD2 matching 10 bases. This specimen consisted of peripheral blood, obtained on day 0 of AZD1222 vaccination. The receptor's source is an adult in good health. The CDR3 protein is CASSQEREGRIF. For the CDR3, the DNA is TGTGCCAGCAGCCAGGAGCGGGAGGGCCGAATCTTC.